This TCR beta chain was profiled in a study of cytomegalovirus exposure and HLA in healthy donors. Study summary: One earlier analysis, a look at about 179 million T cells, found some 100 million unique TCR beta sequences.

In the PCR, 60 Vbeta and 13 Jbeta primers were used. The method was immunoSEQ multiplex PCR; TCRdb's version includes in-frame clones alone and lacks a portion of them. The sample lists 200,000 to 250,000 clones, approximately 80% occurring once. Unrecorded immune exposure was likely among donors, who were nominally healthy when sampled. Broader study findings: Several of the most significant clusters appeared linked to common viral pathogens, based on a later analysis.

Comment on this clone: What it binds is unknown.

The ends lost 4 bases at V and 5 bases at J; junction bases unmatched: 1. This CDR3 is built from 15 residues. The V gene's germline CDR1 is SGHNT and CDR2 YENEEA. The sample taken for sequencing was PBMCs. The V call is TRBV11-3, the J call TRBJ2-5, with 16 positions matching TRBD2. The clonotype comes from a male donor in good health and CMV-seronegative. CDR3 sequence reads: CASSSGLAGGETQYF. As DNA, the CDR3 is TGTGCCAGCAGCTCGGGACTAGCGGGAGGGGAGACCCAGTACTTC.